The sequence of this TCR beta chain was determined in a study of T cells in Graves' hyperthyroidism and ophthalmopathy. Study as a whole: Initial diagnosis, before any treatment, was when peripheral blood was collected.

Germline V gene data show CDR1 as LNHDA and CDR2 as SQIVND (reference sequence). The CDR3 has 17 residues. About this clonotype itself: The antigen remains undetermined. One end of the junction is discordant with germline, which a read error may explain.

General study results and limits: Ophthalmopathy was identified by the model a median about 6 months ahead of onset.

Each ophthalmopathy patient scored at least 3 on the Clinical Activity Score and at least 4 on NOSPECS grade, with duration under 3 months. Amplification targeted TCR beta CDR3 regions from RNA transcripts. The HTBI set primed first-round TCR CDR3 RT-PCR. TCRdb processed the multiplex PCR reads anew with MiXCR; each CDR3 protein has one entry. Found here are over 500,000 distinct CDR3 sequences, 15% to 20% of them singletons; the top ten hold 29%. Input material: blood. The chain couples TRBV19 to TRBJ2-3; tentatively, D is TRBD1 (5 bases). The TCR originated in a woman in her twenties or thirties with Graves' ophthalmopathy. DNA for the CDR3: TGTGCCAGCAGTATGTTTGGGGCCCAGGTTTCCGCAGATACGCAGTATTTT. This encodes CASSMFGAQVSADTQYF.